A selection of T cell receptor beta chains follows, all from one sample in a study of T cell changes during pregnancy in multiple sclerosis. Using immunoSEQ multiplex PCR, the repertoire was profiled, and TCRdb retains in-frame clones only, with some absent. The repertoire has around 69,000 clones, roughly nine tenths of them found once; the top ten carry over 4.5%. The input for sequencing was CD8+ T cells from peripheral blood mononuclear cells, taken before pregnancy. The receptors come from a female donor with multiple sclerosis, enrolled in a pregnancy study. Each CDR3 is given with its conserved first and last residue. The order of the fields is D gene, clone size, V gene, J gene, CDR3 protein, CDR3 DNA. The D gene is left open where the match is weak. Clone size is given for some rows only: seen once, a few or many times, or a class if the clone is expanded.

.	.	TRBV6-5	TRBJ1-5	CASSIQEGDQPQHF	TGTGCCAGCAGTATACAGGAGGGCGATCAGCCCCAGCATTTT
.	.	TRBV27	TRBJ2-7	CASSFGDSGYEQYF	TGTGCCAGCAGTTTTGGGGACTCGGGCTACGAGCAGTACTTC
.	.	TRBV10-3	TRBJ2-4	CAISEQANLAKNIQYF	TGTGCCATCAGTGAGCAAGCCAATCTAGCCAAAAACATTCAGTACTTC
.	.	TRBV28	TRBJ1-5	CASSLRGGGDQPQHF	TGTGCCAGCAGTTTACGAGGCGGGGGGGATCAGCCCCAGCATTTT
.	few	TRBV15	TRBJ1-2	CATSRALAGSGYTF	TGTGCCACCAGCAGGGCCCTCGCGGGGAGTGGCTACACCTTC
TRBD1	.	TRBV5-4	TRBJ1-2	CASSLGGQDGYTF	TGTGCCAGCAGCTTGGGTGGACAGGATGGCTACACCTTC
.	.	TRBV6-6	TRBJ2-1	CASSYRASDTDNEQFF	TGTGCCAGCAGTTACCGGGCTAGCGATACCGACAATGAGCAGTTCTTC
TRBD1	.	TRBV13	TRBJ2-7	CASSLNRGATYEQYF	TGTGCCAGCAGCTTAAACAGGGGAGCAACCTACGAGCAGTACTTC
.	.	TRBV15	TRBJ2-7	CATSTGAGSYEQYF	TGTGCCACCAGCACAGGGGCAGGGTCCTACGAGCAGTACTTC
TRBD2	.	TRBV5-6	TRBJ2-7	CASSLELAGPYEQYF	TGTGCCAGCAGCTTGGAACTAGCGGGGCCATACGAGCAGTACTTC
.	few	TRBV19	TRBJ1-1	CASSIGGLEAFF	TGTGCCAGTAGTATAGGGGGGCTAGAAGCTTTCTTT
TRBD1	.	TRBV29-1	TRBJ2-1	CSVYPTGAYNEQFF	TGCAGCGTTTATCCCACAGGGGCCTACAATGAGCAGTTCTTC
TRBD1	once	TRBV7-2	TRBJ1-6	CASSPALGGTGALHF	TGTGCCAGCAGCCCCGCGCTGGGCGGGACAGGGGCCCTCCACTTT
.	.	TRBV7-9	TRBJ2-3	CASSLGQSTDTQYF	TGTGCCAGCAGCTTAGGACAGAGCACAGATACGCAGTATTTT
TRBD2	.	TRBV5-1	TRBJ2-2	CASSPGLAGFNTGELFF	TGCGCCAGCAGCCCGGGACTAGCGGGGTTTAACACCGGGGAGCTGTTTTTT
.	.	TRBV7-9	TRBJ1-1	CASSFPGQRLLEAFF	TGTGCCAGCAGCTTCCCGGGACAACGACTTTTGGAAGCTTTCTTT
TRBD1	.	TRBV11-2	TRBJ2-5	CASSVRRDSHKETQYF	TGTGCCAGCAGCGTACGCCGGGACAGCCATAAAGAGACCCAGTACTTC
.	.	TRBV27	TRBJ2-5	CASSADRVQETQYF	TGTGCCAGCAGTGCCGACAGAGTCCAAGAGACCCAGTACTTC
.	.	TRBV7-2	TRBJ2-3	CASSLVGADRAPPDTQYF	TGTGCCAGCAGCTTAGTTGGTGCAGACAGAGCCCCCCCAGATACGCAGTATTTT
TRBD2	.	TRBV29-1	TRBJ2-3	CSVETSGASTDTQYF	TGCAGCGTTGAGACTAGCGGGGCAAGCACAGATACGCAGTATTTT
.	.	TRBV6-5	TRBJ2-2	CVTGLGTGELFF	TGTGTTACAGGGCTTGGCACCGGGGAGCTGTTTTTT
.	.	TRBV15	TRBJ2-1	CATSITPRDSVTYNEQFF	TGTGCCACCAGCATAACCCCACGTGACAGTGTCACTTACAATGAGCAGTTCTTC
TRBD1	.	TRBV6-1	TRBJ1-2	CASSVAGQGLDYYGYTF	TGTGCCAGCAGTGTGGCGGGACAGGGCCTAGATTACTATGGCTACACCTTC
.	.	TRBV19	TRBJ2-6	CASTPGHSSGANVLTF	TGTGCCAGTACGCCGGGACACAGCTCTGGGGCCAACGTCCTGACTTTC
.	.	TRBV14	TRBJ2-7	CASSQRGEQYF	TGTGCCAGCAGCCAACGGGGGGAGCAGTACTTC
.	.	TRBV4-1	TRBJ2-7	CASSRDSYEQYF	TGCGCCAGCAGCCGAGACAGCTACGAGCAGTACTTC
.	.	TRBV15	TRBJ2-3	CATSSYLGGKPDTQYF	TGTGCCACCAGCAGCTACCTAGGAGGCAAGCCAGATACGCAGTATTTT
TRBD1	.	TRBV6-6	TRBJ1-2	CASSYLGTGRDYGYTF	TGTGCCAGCAGTTACCTTGGGACAGGGCGCGACTATGGCTACACCTTC
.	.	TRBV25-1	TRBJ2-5	CASSEWAATQETQYF	TGTGCCAGCAGTGAATGGGCAGCCACACAAGAGACCCAGTACTTC
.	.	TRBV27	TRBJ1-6	CASSETARSPLHF	TGTGCCAGCAGTGAGACAGCCAGGTCACCCCTCCACTTT
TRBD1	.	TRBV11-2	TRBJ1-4	CASSLGALEGAGEKLFF	TGTGCCAGCAGCTTAGGAGCGTTGGAGGGGGCGGGGGAAAAACTGTTTTTT
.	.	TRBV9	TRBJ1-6	CASSAGDDNSPLHF	TGTGCCAGCAGCGCCGGAGACGATAATTCACCCCTCCACTTT
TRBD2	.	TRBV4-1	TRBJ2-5	CASSQATSGSQETQYF	TGCGCCAGCAGCCAAGCGACTAGCGGGAGCCAAGAGACCCAGTACTTC
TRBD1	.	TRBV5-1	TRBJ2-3	CASSSWTGEADTQYF	TGCGCCAGCAGCTCCTGGACAGGGGAGGCAGATACGCAGTATTTT
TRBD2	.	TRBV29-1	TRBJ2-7	CSVSGPGLAGGYEQYF	TGCAGCGTCTCAGGGCCCGGACTAGCGGGGGGCTACGAGCAGTACTTC
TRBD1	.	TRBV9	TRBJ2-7	CASSADRGRENEQYF	TGTGCCAGCAGCGCTGACAGGGGGCGAGAGAACGAGCAGTACTTC
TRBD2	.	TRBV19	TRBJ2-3	CASSSLMAGGLPSTDTQYF	TGTGCCAGTAGTTCATTAATGGCGGGGGGCCTCCCGAGCACAGATACGCAGTATTTT